This TCR beta chain came from a study of T-cell reconstitution after alpha-beta-depleted transplantation in children. A TCRbeta library incorporating unique molecular identifiers was prepared. TCRdb reprocessed the PCR reads with MiXCR, giving one entry per CDR3 protein. This sample has 300,000 or so distinct CDR3 sequences, with 9.9% found just once. The CDR3 contains 15 residues. Germline V gene sequence: CDR1 SGDLS, CDR2 YYNGEE. Trimming removed 4 bases from V and 2 bases from J, with 14 bases in between. This clonotype was seen more than once but under ten times. The rearrangement joins TRBV9 to TRBJ2-3; D could derive from TRBD1 or TRBD2 (5 bases each). The sequencing here drew on PBMCs from the stem cell graft donor, taken from the stem cell graft. The receptor was isolated from a human donor who donated a stem cell graft to a child with SCID. CDR3 sequence: CASSSRGENTDTQYF. The CDR3 bases are TGTGCCAGCAGCTCCCGAGGGGAGAACACAGATACGCAGTATTTT.